This T cell receptor (beta chain) was identified during a study of cytomegalovirus exposure and HLA in healthy donors listed by TCRdb under 2017. Broadly, across the study: In an earlier analysis of 587 of the donors, 276 Gb of sequence data and 90 million to 120 million unique TCR beta sequences from about 179 million T cells were reported. About 280 gigabases of sequencing data and around 80 million unique TCR sequences made up an early release that covered 640 HLA-typed donors. The genetic ancestry cluster associated with self-reported Caucasian donors included roughly 84% of the 300 to 450 genotyped donors. The aim of the study was to test whether cataloging public T cell receptors could identify signatures of past pathogen exposure. The study used immunosequencing to profile the T cell repertoires of 666 subjects and linked those repertoires to cytomegalovirus serostatus. Besides the first cohort of some 670 subjects, a separate validation cohort made up of 120 different subjects was used. The study combined high-throughput TCR immunosequencing, statistical association of individual TCRs with disease status, and machine learning to predict cytomegalovirus infection status. A later analysis re-analyzed previously published TCR beta repertoires from approximately 700 donors and added high-resolution HLA genotyping to study TCR occurrence patterns. In the later analysis, no new phenotypic data were used to find candidate immune exposures; instead, reliance was placed on TCR beta sequences and their occurrence across donors. To decide whether each TCR beta V gene segment behaved as functional or pseudogenic, an earlier analysis of 587 of the donors relied on high-throughput TCR beta sequencing. Donor age, sex, ethnicity and CMV serostatus were compiled alongside the repertoire data. A later genetic analysis used genome-wide SNP genotypes for about three fifths of the 666 donors, treating that subset as a discovery cohort. Every discovery cohort repertoire had been produced on one sequencing platform. HLA typing covered class I and class II loci at four-digit resolution. The number of typed donors differed by locus: about 620-630 for A, B, C, DRB1 and DQB1; 522 for DQA1; 606 for DPA1; and some 470 for DPB1. A handful of DR-DQ haplotypes were handled as single units for association and clustering because linkage in the cohort was strong. Across approximately 400 genotyped donors of the cohort, an average of approximately 220,000 unique TCR beta nucleotide sequences per donor were sequenced, and approximately 19% of those sequences were non-productive. The full study reports these points: The only immune exposure information available for the cohort was CMV serostatus. The classifier was reported to diagnose cytomegalovirus status with high specificity and sensitivity in both the original and validation cohorts. In a later analysis, the rate of TCR association differed among HLA loci, with DRB1 alleles having the most associated TCRs and HLA-C alleles having the fewest. In this cohort, only TCR beta chains were sequenced, and detectable features were limited by the absence of alpha or paired-chain data. Roughly uniform sequencing depth across donors was assumed in presence/absence analyses, although this assumption may not hold. According to a later analysis, parvovirus B19, influenza, CMV and Epstein-Barr virus appeared linked to several top co-occurrence clusters. Correlated functional status among segregating V segments might be attributable to linkage disequilibrium, but an unknown experimental factor could not be ruled out. A later analysis associated 16,951 TCR beta sequences with specific HLA alleles at a false discovery rate of 0.05. V-gene and J-gene trimming of TCR beta chains was associated with a missense DCLRE1C variant in a later genetic analysis, and the association was replicated in an independent cohort. Because HLA typing was unavailable for some donors at each locus, only the typed subset was used in association tests. Most TCR sequences were observed very rarely across donors, whereas some public TCRs were present in many individuals. The 87-base-pair reads could not distinguish some IMGT-functional V segments, including TRBV6-2 and TRBV6-3, so those segments were excluded. A group of highly shared sequence variants was considered likely to be a technical artifact of the sequencing pipeline. In vitro tests confirmed that a few of the cytomegalovirus-associated TCR beta chains recognize cytomegalovirus antigens. A later genetic analysis reported fewer N-insertions in productive TCRs among donors in an Asian-associated ancestry cluster than the roughly 720-donor mean. Assigning TCR associations to individual alleles was difficult when HLA alleles, especially DR and DQ, strongly co-occurred. According to a later analysis, most CMV-associated TCR beta chains appeared to be HLA-restricted, and the HLA associations seemed to be driven largely by CMV exposure. In the study, around 150 TCR beta chains were listed as associated with cytomegalovirus. An earlier analysis of approximately 570 of the donors showed that most TCR beta V segments appeared in productive rearrangements either about 87% or about 30% of the time, which broadly matched IMGT annotations. A further reported finding was that TCR beta sequences accurately predicted the HLA-A and HLA-B alleles for most subjects in the first cohort. The authors suggested that the approach could potentially be generalized to other disease states and immunological phenotypes. In a later analysis, HLA-associated TCR beta chains showed more clonal expansion and lower generation probabilities than non-associated chains that were equally common. The earlier analysis of approximately 540 of the donors excluded roughly 17 rarely observed V segments, including chromosome 9 orphons, because counts were too low.

Turning to this clone: The target of this receptor is not known. The record has no base qualities; no much larger clone is one base away.

In total, 600 or so healthy bone marrow donors made up the cohort. At the time of sampling, every cohort member was nominally healthy, though immune exposures that went unrecorded were likely present. The donor tested CMV seronegative, placing the donor among the 350 to 400 seronegative members of the cohort. A peripheral blood sample was provided by each donor, and peripheral blood mononuclear cells were used for TCR beta sequencing. Genomic DNA extraction from the blood cell samples was performed with the Qiagen DNeasy Blood Extraction Kit. From the germline V gene, CDR1 is MDHEN and CDR2 is SYDVKM. Trimming takes 6 bases off V and 6 bases off J; junction bases not matched to a gene: 7. The CDR3 holds 15 amino acids from the cysteine to the phenylalanine. The kept DNA is CDR3 alone, 45 bases in frame from the first base. Library method: the immunoSEQ multiplex PCR assay. The multiplex PCR relied on a mix of 60 forward primers for TCR Vbeta segments and 13 reverse primers for TCR Jbeta segments. A multiplex PCR assay on genomic DNA amplified the CDR3 region of rearranged TCR beta genes. On the Illumina HiSeq System, the amplified TCR beta libraries were sequenced as 87-base-pair reads. For the original study's pipeline: A later analysis counted approximately 76 million unique TCR beta chains across the 650 to 700 repertoires, and roughly 11 million of these chains were shared by at least two donors. A nearest-neighbor algorithm error-corrected the raw reads and collapsed the reads into unique sequences, merging closely related sequences to remove PCR and sequencing errors. CDR3 sequences were aligned to IMGT reference sequences to assign V, D and J gene segments. For a sequence to be retained, at least a six-nucleotide match to both a V gene segment and a J gene segment was required. A rearrangement was called productive if the CDR3 had no stop codons and remained in frame with V and J, and every other rearrangement was called non-productive. Following IMGT convention, CDR3 was defined as the stretch from the second conserved V-encoded cysteine to the conserved J-encoded phenylalanine. Sequences without an unambiguous match to a single V gene segment were excluded from the earlier analysis of a few hundred of the donors. In an earlier analysis of several hundred of the donors, V segments were called functional above 56.7% productive rearrangements and were called segregating when the between-donor standard deviation exceeded 5%. A statistical classification framework was developed to diagnose cytomegalovirus status using the catalog of TCR beta chain sequences. In a later analysis, TCR nucleotide sequences were compared against IMGT/GENE-DB human TR gene sequences so that V and J genes could be assigned. The TCRdist pipeline was used in a later analysis to assign CDR3 sequences and most-parsimonious VDJ recombination scenarios. In a later analysis, each TCR beta chain was defined by its CDR3 amino acid sequence together with its V-gene family, and reads lacking a unique V-gene family were excluded. In a later analysis, 450 to 600 highly shared, low-generation-probability nucleotide sequences were removed to address suspected cross-contamination and a sequencing artifact. In a later analysis, a clonal expansion index for each public chain was calculated from normalized within-repertoire ranks of inferred template counts. In a later analysis, generation probabilities were computed using a VDJ recombination model fitted to out-of-frame rearrangements, and the results were checked against IGoR. A later analysis scored TCR-TCR, TCR-HLA and TCR-CMV co-occurrence with hypergeometric tests, applying a repertoire-size bias correction to TCR pairs. To estimate false discovery rates, a later analysis permuted the HLA or CMV assignments 20 times. In a later analysis, co-occurring TCRs were grouped with DBSCAN, and TCRdist sequence similarity was added when clustering was performed within HLA-allele-positive subsets. Repertoires with fewer than 30,000 or more than 120,000 public chains, plus five repertoires with anomalous nucleotide sharing, were excluded from co-occurrence clustering. TCRdb's version of the immuneACCESS table is confined to in-frame rearrangements and falls short of the full clone set. An unresolved V gene accounts for under half of the shortfall where checked; the remainder is of unknown origin. That table furnishes V, J and clone size, whereas the DNA furnished D and trimming. The sample data list fewer than 200,000 clones, and over 75% of these were observed just once. Roughly 2% of the sample is taken by the ten largest.

Sequenced input: PBMCs. The chain uses TRBV28 and TRBJ2-1; TRBD2 lines up with 11 middle nucleotides. This clonotype was obtained from a young woman in good health and CMV-seronegative. The base sequence is TGTGCCAGCAGCCTGACTAGCGGGGCTCGCAATGAGCAGTTCTTC. Protein translation: CASSLTSGARNEQFF.